This is a list of T cell receptor beta chains from one sample in a study of cytomegalovirus exposure and HLA in healthy donors. This table comes from immunoSEQ multiplex PCR, and its TCRdb copy is limited to in-frame clones, with some not included. Of approximately 120,000 clones detected, over 65% appear once; the ten largest clones hold about 1.3%. Sequencing was done on a sample of PBMCs. The receptors originated from a man aged 45-60 years in good health and CMV-seronegative. The CDR3 runs from the conserved cysteine through the conserved F or W. The D gene is left open where the match is weak. Size is omitted from some rows. Given values are once, few, many or a class for expanded clones.

clone_size: .
v_call: TRBV13
j_call: TRBJ2-7
d_call: .
cdr3_aa: CASSLGHGGYEQYF
cdr3_nt: TGTGCCAGCAGCTTAGGTCACGGAGGCTACGAGCAGTACTTC

clone_size: .
v_call: TRBV15
j_call: TRBJ2-1
d_call: .
cdr3_aa: CATSRHRAYNEQFF
cdr3_nt: TGTGCCACCAGCAGACACCGGGCCTACAATGAGCAGTTCTTC

clone_size: .
v_call: TRBV14
j_call: TRBJ2-3
d_call: TRBD2
cdr3_aa: CASTTSGRTDTQYF
cdr3_nt: TGTGCCAGCACGACTAGCGGGAGAACAGATACGCAGTATTTT

clone_size: .
v_call: TRBV29-1
j_call: TRBJ2-5
d_call: TRBD2
cdr3_aa: CSVLAGASETQYF
cdr3_nt: TGCAGCGTACTAGCGGGAGCATCAGAGACCCAGTACTTC

clone_size: .
v_call: TRBV5-6
j_call: TRBJ1-2
d_call: TRBD1
cdr3_aa: CASSRDRGRGYGYTF
cdr3_nt: TGTGCCAGCAGCCGGGACAGGGGGCGAGGTTATGGCTACACCTTC

clone_size: .
v_call: TRBV4-3
j_call: TRBJ2-7
d_call: TRBD2
cdr3_aa: CASSQDFGGRPYEQYF
cdr3_nt: TGCGCCAGCAGCCAAGATTTCGGGGGGAGACCCTACGAGCAGTACTTC

clone_size: .
v_call: TRBV5-6
j_call: TRBJ2-7
d_call: .
cdr3_aa: CASSFFRGTGLYEQYF
cdr3_nt: TGTGCCAGCAGCTTCTTTCGCGGGACCGGTTTGTACGAGCAGTACTTC

clone_size: .
v_call: TRBV4-1
j_call: TRBJ1-6
d_call: TRBD1
cdr3_aa: CASSPGQSSSYNSPLHF
cdr3_nt: TGCGCCAGCAGCCCGGGACAGTCGAGCTCCTATAATTCACCCCTCCACTTT

clone_size: .
v_call: TRBV5-4
j_call: TRBJ2-2
d_call: TRBD1
cdr3_aa: CASRERQGANTGELFF
cdr3_nt: TGTGCCAGCAGGGAAAGACAGGGAGCGAACACCGGGGAGCTGTTTTTT

clone_size: .
v_call: TRBV6-5
j_call: TRBJ1-3
d_call: .
cdr3_aa: CASSSTGSGNTIYF
cdr3_nt: TGTGCCAGCAGTTCGACAGGCTCTGGAAACACCATATATTTT

clone_size: .
v_call: TRBV5-4
j_call: TRBJ2-7
d_call: .
cdr3_aa: CASSLVVGAYEQYF
cdr3_nt: TGTGCCAGCAGCTTGGTAGTCGGGGCCTACGAGCAGTACTTC

clone_size: once
v_call: TRBV23-1
j_call: TRBJ2-3
d_call: TRBD2
cdr3_aa: CASKEAGVSDTQYF
cdr3_nt: TGCGCCAGCAAAGAAGCGGGAGTTTCTGATACGCAGTATTTT

clone_size: .
v_call: TRBV5-4
j_call: TRBJ1-2
d_call: TRBD1
cdr3_aa: CASSPRTGANYGYTF
cdr3_nt: TGTGCCAGCAGCCCCCGGACAGGGGCTAACTATGGCTACACCTTC

clone_size: .
v_call: TRBV5-1
j_call: TRBJ2-7
d_call: .
cdr3_aa: CASSLEAGSSYEQYF
cdr3_nt: TGCGCCAGCAGCTTGGAGGCAGGCAGCTCCTACGAGCAGTACTTC

clone_size: .
v_call: TRBV6-1
j_call: TRBJ1-1
d_call: .
cdr3_aa: CASSESWGVNTEAFF
cdr3_nt: TGTGCCAGCAGTGAATCTTGGGGGGTGAACACTGAAGCTTTCTTT

clone_size: .
v_call: TRBV30
j_call: TRBJ1-2
d_call: TRBD1
cdr3_aa: CAWRPGQGFGYTF
cdr3_nt: TGTGCCTGGAGACCGGGACAGGGGTTCGGCTACACCTTC

clone_size: .
v_call: TRBV9
j_call: TRBJ2-7
d_call: TRBD2
cdr3_aa: CASSPAGLPTEQYF
cdr3_nt: TGTGCCAGCAGCCCTGCGGGACTACCAACGGAGCAGTACTTC

clone_size: .
v_call: TRBV29-1
j_call: TRBJ2-1
d_call: .
cdr3_aa: CSVSRTRFENEQFF
cdr3_nt: TGCAGCGTCTCTCGGACAAGATTTGAAAATGAGCAGTTCTTC

clone_size: .
v_call: TRBV14
j_call: TRBJ1-3
d_call: .
cdr3_aa: CASSQDQGNIGNTIYF
cdr3_nt: TGTGCCAGCAGCCAAGATCAGGGTAATATTGGAAACACCATATATTTT

clone_size: .
v_call: TRBV5-1
j_call: TRBJ1-4
d_call: TRBD1
cdr3_aa: CASSWWTGDEKLFF
cdr3_nt: TGCGCCAGCAGCTGGTGGACAGGGGATGAAAAACTGTTTTTT

clone_size: .
v_call: TRBV5-4
j_call: TRBJ2-7
d_call: .
cdr3_aa: CASRSAGSSYEQYF
cdr3_nt: TGTGCCAGCAGGTCGGCAGGCAGCTCCTACGAGCAGTACTTC

clone_size: .
v_call: TRBV11-2
j_call: TRBJ2-7
d_call: .
cdr3_aa: CASSLERNPFLEQYF
cdr3_nt: TGTGCCAGCAGCTTGGAGCGGAACCCCTTCCTCGAGCAGTACTTC

clone_size: .
v_call: TRBV19
j_call: TRBJ1-5
d_call: .
cdr3_aa: CASNPADSSNQPQHF
cdr3_nt: TGTGCCAGTAATCCCGCGGACAGTAGCAATCAGCCCCAGCATTTT

clone_size: .
v_call: TRBV10-3
j_call: TRBJ2-5
d_call: .
cdr3_aa: CAISKNQETQYF
cdr3_nt: TGTGCCATCAGCAAAAACCAAGAGACCCAGTACTTC

clone_size: .
v_call: TRBV4-1
j_call: TRBJ2-2
d_call: TRBD1
cdr3_aa: CASSQGPGQGRTGELFF
cdr3_nt: TGCGCCAGCAGCCAAGGCCCGGGACAGGGTAGGACCGGGGAGCTGTTTTTT

clone_size: .
v_call: TRBV7-9
j_call: TRBJ2-5
d_call: .
cdr3_aa: CASSLGGPPFQETQYF
cdr3_nt: TGTGCCAGCAGCTTAGGGGGGCCTCCTTTCCAAGAGACCCAGTACTTC

clone_size: .
v_call: TRBV7-9
j_call: TRBJ2-2
d_call: .
cdr3_aa: CASSLGGGQNTGELFF
cdr3_nt: TGTGCCAGCAGCTTGGGCGGGGGACAGAACACCGGGGAGCTGTTTTTT

clone_size: .
v_call: TRBV10-2
j_call: TRBJ1-4
d_call: .
cdr3_aa: CASSAQRGEKLFF
cdr3_nt: TGCGCCAGCAGTGCCCAAAGGGGTGAAAAACTGTTTTTT

clone_size: .
v_call: TRBV28
j_call: TRBJ2-5
d_call: TRBD1
cdr3_aa: CASTIPGTGAETQYF
cdr3_nt: TGTGCCAGCACCATTCCCGGGACAGGGGCAGAGACCCAGTACTTC

clone_size: .
v_call: TRBV7-6
j_call: TRBJ1-1
d_call: .
cdr3_aa: CASSLEWQNTEAFF
cdr3_nt: TGTGCCAGCAGCTTAGAATGGCAGAACACTGAAGCTTTCTTT

clone_size: .
v_call: TRBV10-3
j_call: TRBJ2-3
d_call: TRBD1
cdr3_aa: CAIRTGGILDTQYF
cdr3_nt: TGTGCCATCCGGACAGGGGGAATTTTGGATACGCAGTATTTT

clone_size: .
v_call: TRBV27
j_call: TRBJ2-7
d_call: .
cdr3_aa: CASSFSSYEQYF
cdr3_nt: TGTGCCAGCAGTTTCTCCTCCTACGAGCAGTACTTC

clone_size: .
v_call: TRBV28
j_call: TRBJ1-2
d_call: .
cdr3_aa: CASSLEGQGDYGYTF
cdr3_nt: TGTGCCAGCAGTTTAGAAGGGCAGGGTGACTATGGCTACACCTTC

clone_size: .
v_call: TRBV7-2
j_call: TRBJ2-7
d_call: TRBD1
cdr3_aa: CASSTWTGVGYEQYF
cdr3_nt: TGTGCCAGCAGCACCTGGACAGGGGTTGGCTACGAGCAGTACTTC

clone_size: .
v_call: TRBV18
j_call: TRBJ1-3
d_call: .
cdr3_aa: CASSQDRALDLSGNTIYF
cdr3_nt: TGTGCCAGCTCACAGGACAGAGCTCTAGACCTCTCTGGAAACACCATATATTTT

clone_size: .
v_call: TRBV7-2
j_call: TRBJ2-1
d_call: TRBD2
cdr3_aa: CASSRIASGGLYEQFF
cdr3_nt: TGTGCCAGCAGCCGAATAGCTAGCGGGGGGTTATATGAGCAGTTCTTC

clone_size: few
v_call: TRBV11-2
j_call: TRBJ2-7
d_call: .
cdr3_aa: CASSFNGDLQYF
cdr3_nt: TGTGCCAGCAGCTTTAACGGAGACCTGCAGTACTTC

clone_size: once
v_call: TRBV6-5
j_call: TRBJ2-5
d_call: .
cdr3_aa: CASSSSWAQETQYF
cdr3_nt: TGTGCCAGCAGCTCGTCGTGGGCCCAAGAGACCCAGTACTTC

clone_size: .
v_call: TRBV5-8
j_call: TRBJ2-1
d_call: .
cdr3_aa: CASSLGQGTEQFF
cdr3_nt: TGTGCCAGCAGCTTGGGCCAGGGGACTGAGCAGTTCTTC

clone_size: few
v_call: TRBV27
j_call: TRBJ1-1
d_call: .
cdr3_aa: CASRLKPSTEAFF
cdr3_nt: TGTGCCAGCAGGCTTAAGCCCTCGACTGAAGCTTTCTTT

clone_size: .
v_call: TRBV19
j_call: TRBJ2-3
d_call: TRBD2
cdr3_aa: CASSDLAGGPPDTQYF
cdr3_nt: TGTGCCAGTAGTGACTTAGCGGGAGGGCCGCCAGATACGCAGTATTTT